These 24 T cell receptor beta chains were all obtained from the same sample, sequenced in a study of T cell responses to AZD1222 COVID-19 vaccine. Clones were read by immunoSEQ multiplex PCR, and TCRdb kept only the in-frame ones, dropping some. Of about 100,000 clones in the sample, 70% to 90% are singletons; the top ten hold roughly 17%. Sequenced material: peripheral blood, taken on day 0 of AZD1222 vaccination. These receptors all come from an adult in good health.

The chain uses TRBV29-1 and TRBJ2-3; no reliable D call. CDR3 length equals 12 residues. Between the trimmed V and J ends, which lost 4 bases and 2 bases, there was a span of 7 bases. From germline, CDR1 is SQVTM and CDR2 ANQGSEA. The CDR3 sequence: CSVGTYTDTQYF. The CDR3 bases are TGCAGCGTTGGCACGTACACAGATACGCAGTATTTT.

The chain recombines TRBV3-1 (or the pseudogene TRBV3-2) with TRBJ1-2; D is ambiguous. Germline V gene sequence: CDR1 LGHDT, CDR2 YNNKEL (reference sequence). The V gene lost 0 bases and the J gene lost 5 bases, with 7 bases spanning the gap. CDR3 length: 13 residues. The CDR3 sequence is CASSQDYRYGYTF. CDR3 bases: TGTGCCAGCAGCCAAGACTATCGTTATGGCTACACCTTC.

The CDR3 DNA sequence: TGTGCCTGGAGCGATAACTATGGCTACACCTTC. Translated, it gives CAWSDNYGYTF. This sequence joins TRBV30 and TRBJ1-2; no clear D gene. The length of the CDR3 is 11 residues. Germline V gene data show CDR1 as GTSNPN and CDR2 as SVGIG (reference sequence). Trimming pared 3 bases from V and 1 base from J, leaving 3 bases between.

This clone has a handful of counts. The rearrangement joins TRBV19 to TRBJ1-2, with TRBD1 as a possible D gene (6 bases). The CDR3 has 17 amino acids. With 0 bases removed from V and 0 bases from J, the gap between germline ends came to 14 bases. In germline, CDR1 is LNHDA, CDR2 SQIVND (reference sequence). The CDR3 nucleotides read TGTGCCAGTAGTATAGAGCTATTGGGACACTCTAACTATGGCTACACCTTC. The encoded protein is CASSIELLGHSNYGYTF.

This clone was observed a handful of times. The chain is built from TRBV2 and TRBJ2-3, with D possibly TRBD2 on 6 matching bases. CDR1 and CDR2 from the germline V gene are SNHLY and FYNNEI. The CDR3 has 13 residues. Trimming shortened V by 8 bases and J by 2 bases, and 11 bases separated the two germline ends. This CDR3 is CASGGFFTDTQYF. CDR3 DNA: TGTGCCAGCGGGGGGTTTTTCACAGATACGCAGTATTTT.

In nucleotides, the CDR3 is TGCAGTGCTCTAACTAGTGCTGAGCAGTTCTTC. This codes for CSALTSAEQFF. The chain is built from TRBV20-1 and TRBJ2-1; D is perhaps TRBD2 (5 bases). Germline CDR1 DFQATT, CDR2 SNEGSKA (reference sequence). The CDR3 spans 11 residues. Trimming cost V 5 bases and J 9 bases, with 11 bases left between them.

The chain has TRBV6-6 and TRBJ2-5; D gene uncertain. V was cut by 6 bases and J by 7 bases, with 15 bases left in between. Per germline, CDR1 MNHNY and CDR2 SVGAGI (reference sequence). The CDR3 is 13 amino acids. CDR3 residues: CASSPPNKGTQYF. The CDR3 DNA is TGTGCCAGCAGCCCCCCTAACAAAGGGACCCAGTACTTC.

The chain employs TRBV5-1 and TRBJ2-3, with D possibly matching TRBD2 (5 bases). V lost 6 bases and J lost 3, with 14 bases in between. Germline loops: CDR1 SGHRS, CDR2 YFSETQ. The CDR3 is 14 amino acids. CDR3 in amino acids: CASNEGYVTDTQYF. The CDR3 region has the DNA TGCGCCAGCAACGAGGGCTACGTGACAGATACGCAGTATTTT.

This clone was recorded a few times. The CDR3 DNA reads as TGTGCCAGCAGTCGACAGGGGGGAAATACGCAGTATTTT. This codes for CASSRQGGNTQYF. This chain uses TRBV12-3 or TRBV12-4 with TRBJ2-3; 9 nucleotides agree with TRBD1. V lost 5 bases, J lost 7 bases, and 4 bases stayed unmatched. The CDR3 has 13 amino acids.

The rearrangement uses TRBV10-3 and TRBJ2-7, with 8 bases aligning to TRBD1. There are 14 residues in the CDR3. Germline V CDR1 and CDR2: ENHRY, SYGVKD. The V segment lost 4 bases and the J segment 2 bases; nucleotides outside the gene matches: 4. The DNA of the CDR3 is TGTGCCATCAGTGGGCCGACAGGGGCCTACGAGCAGTACTTC. Translation: CAISGPTGAYEQYF.

In its sample, this clone was seen once. V is TRBV29-1 and J is TRBJ2-3; D not resolved. This CDR3 contains 13 residues. V was clipped by 8 bases and J by 6 bases, with 18 bases between them. From germline, CDR1 is SQVTM and CDR2 ANQGSEA. This chain's CDR3 is CSSFYGAADTQYF. CDR3 sequence (DNA): TGCAGCTCCTTCTACGGTGCCGCTGATACGCAGTATTTT.

This chain links TRBV6-5 with TRBJ2-7; TRBD1 aligns across 9 bases. The V gene's germline CDR1 is MNHEY and CDR2 SVGAGI. The CDR3 runs to 14 residues. V lost 0 bases, J lost 7 bases, and 4 bases stayed unmatched. In nucleotides, the CDR3 is TGTGCCAGCAGTTACTCAGGACAGGGGTATGAGCAGTACTTC. It codes for CASSYSGQGYEQYF.

This sequence joins TRBV29-1 and TRBJ1-2; 9 bases agree with TRBD1. Germline CDR1 reads SQVTM; CDR2 reads ANQGSEA. This CDR3 spans 12 amino acids. J gave up 8 bases and V 7 bases, and 8 bases lay outside the gene matches. The CDR3 region is CSAGQGTLGYTF. CDR3 nucleotide sequence: TGCAGCGCCGGACAGGGGACTCTAGGCTACACCTTC.

The chain is built from TRBV11-3 and TRBJ1-1; 8 bases map to TRBD1. Germline V gene data show CDR1 as SGHNT and CDR2 as YENEEA. The J segment lost 4 bases and the V segment lost 5 bases, leaving 15 bases of the junction unmatched. This CDR3 spans 17 amino acids. CDR3 sequence reads: CASSPRTGSIFLTEAFF. The CDR3 DNA sequence: TGTGCCAGCAGCCCCCGGACAGGGTCGATTTTCCTCACTGAAGCTTTCTTT.

The chain carries TRBV6-5 and TRBJ1-4, with D possibly being TRBD1 (5 bases). The ends were cut back, 0 bases at V and 7 bases at J, with 12 bases in the middle. Germline loops: CDR1 MNHEY, CDR2 SVGAGI. The CDR3 sequence is 15 residues long. The CDR3 loop reads CASSYSPGWPEKLFF. CDR3 sequence (DNA): TGTGCCAGCAGTTACTCCCCAGGGTGGCCTGAAAAACTGTTTTTT.

The rearrangement links TRBV7-9 to TRBJ2-7, with 9 bases aligning to TRBD2. CDR1 is SEHNR, CDR2 FQNEAQ, per germline (reference sequence). J was trimmed by 7 bases and V by 3 bases; bases with no gene match: 7. The CDR3 loop spans 14 amino acids. DNA for the CDR3: TGTGCCAGCAGCTTTAGCGGGGGCCCGAAAGAGCAGTACTTC. It yields the protein CASSFSGGPKEQYF.

The V gene is TRBV7-9, the J gene TRBJ1-1, with a possible D match to TRBD1 (5 bases). Between the trimmed V and J ends, which lost 5 bases and 5 bases, there was a span of 12 bases. This CDR3 comprises 13 residues. Germline lookup yields CDR1 SEHNR and CDR2 FQNEAQ (reference sequence). The CDR3 DNA sequence: TGTGCCAGCAGCCTGACAGCCAATACTGAAGCTTTCTTT. It encodes CASSLTANTEAFF.

This chain uses TRBV30 with TRBJ1-3; D uncertain. This CDR3 is 13 amino acids long. Germline CDR1 and CDR2: GTSNPN and SVGIG (reference sequence). V gave up 6 bases and J gave up 2 bases, with 11 bases separating them. The DNA for the CDR3 is TGTGCCTGTACCATCCAAGCTGGAAACACCATATATTTT. Its translation: CACTIQAGNTIYF.

The V call is TRBV28, the J call TRBJ1-2; 10 nucleotides match TRBD1. The ends lost 5 bases at V and 5 bases at J; junction bases unmatched: 8. The CDR3 totals 15 residues. Germline V gives CDR1 MDHEN, CDR2 SYDVKM. CDR3 in amino acids: CASSTSGTGVYGYTF. CDR3 DNA: TGTGCCAGCAGTACATCCGGGACAGGGGTATATGGCTACACCTTC.

The genes are TRBV6-5 and TRBJ2-1; weak D call: TRBD2 (6 bases). Germline-derived CDR1 and CDR2 are MNHEY and SVGAGI. V was clipped by 8 bases and J by 7 bases, with 15 bases between them. CDR3 size: 13 residues. As DNA, the CDR3 is TGTGCCAGCGCCGTAGGAGGGCGAAATGAGCAGTTCTTC. This sequence encodes CASAVGGRNEQFF.

The chain is built from TRBV15 and TRBJ1-2; no clear D gene. Germline CDR1 and CDR2: LNHNV and YYDKDF (reference sequence). The CDR3 is made up of 15 amino acids. Trimming took off 4 bases at V and 5 bases at J, with 17 bases between the two ends. The CDR3 protein is CATSNPPGSLYGYTF. The CDR3 nucleotides are TGTGCCACCAGCAATCCCCCGGGCAGCCTATATGGCTACACCTTC.

V and J are TRBV19 and TRBJ1-5; possibly TRBD1 for D (6 bases). CDR1 LNHDA and CDR2 SQIVND come from the germline V gene (reference sequence). Between the trimmed V and J ends, which lost 5 bases and 0 bases, there was a span of 11 bases. The CDR3 runs to 15 residues. The chain's CDR3 is CASSDGQLSNQPQHF. The CDR3, as DNA: TGTGCCAGTAGTGACGGACAGCTTAGCAATCAGCCCCAGCATTTT.

This chain connects TRBV19 to TRBJ1-1; TRBD1 is a possible D gene (6 bases). Germline V gene data show CDR1 as LNHDA and CDR2 as SQIVND (reference sequence). Trimming pared 3 bases from V and 8 bases from J, leaving 19 bases between. This CDR3 contains 15 residues. In DNA form, the CDR3 reads TGTGCCAGTAGTATCCGGGGGCTCGACCCCCCAGAAGCTTTCTTT. Translated: CASSIRGLDPPEAFF. Together with reference TRBV19 and TRBJ1-1, the CDR3 gives the full variable domain: DGGITQSPKYLFRKEGQNVTLSCEQNLNHDAMYWYRQDPGQGLRLIYYSQIVNDFQKGDIAEGYSVSREKKESFPLTVTSAQKNPTAFYLCASSIRGLDPPEAFFGQGTRLTVV.

V is TRBV6-5 and J is TRBJ2-2; TRBD2 is a possible D gene (6 bases). Germline V lookup: CDR1 MNHEY, CDR2 SVGAGI. Between the trimmed V and J ends, which lost 2 bases and 2 bases, there was a span of 12 bases. The CDR3 contains 16 residues. The CDR3 protein is CASSYPPGTNTGELFF. In DNA, the CDR3 is TGTGCCAGCAGTTACCCGCCAGGGACTAACACCGGGGAGCTGTTTTTT.